The 15 T cell receptor beta chains listed next were all sequenced from one sample in a study of CD8 T cells in ankylosing spondylitis (dated by TCRdb to between 2016 and 2019). Overall study results and their limits: Blood from ankylosing spondylitis patients appeared to be characterized by a TCR beta motif made up of several highly homologous amino acid variants.

Which antigens these TCRs recognize remains unknown. Library preparation employed 5' RACE. TCRdb records Illumina HiSeq 2500 as the sequencer. Using fastp trimming at Q25 and MiXCR clonotype assembly, TCRdb reanalyzed the public sequencing data and kept in-frame beta chains. Merged by CDR3 protein, the rows form single entries marked with the most common genes and DNA. The sample profile shows about 480,000 distinct CDR3 sequences; about a sixth of them were found once. 0.85% to 1.3% of the sample is taken by the ten largest. Sequencing used blood, either unsorted or a sorted T cell fraction (not recorded which). All receptors come from a male donor with ankylosing spondylitis.

The V and J genes are TRBV12-3 or TRBV12-4 and TRBJ2-6; TRBD1 is a possible D gene (6 bases). V lost 2 bases to trimming and J lost 1 base, with 9 bases between them. CDR3 length: 16 amino acids. The CDR3 spells CASSLTGRSGANVLTF. The DNA of the CDR3 is TGTGCCAGCAGTTTAACAGGGAGATCTGGGGCCAACGTCCTGACTTTC.

The J gene is TRBJ1-6, the V gene TRBV28; the D gene is possibly TRBD1 (5 bases). CDR3 size: 15 residues. The germline gives CDR1 MDHEN, CDR2 SYDVKM. Between the trimmed V and J ends, which lost 8 bases and 4 bases, there was a span of 15 bases. CDR3 in DNA: TGTGCCAGCTGGGAGGGGAGCTCGTATAATTCACCCCTCCACTTT. Its protein is CASWEGSSYNSPLHF.

This clonotype was seen a few times. The V and J genes are TRBV7-2 and TRBJ1-1, with a weak D call TRBD1 (5 bases). Germline CDR1 reads SGHTA; CDR2 reads FQGNSA. Trimming pared 7 bases from V and 1 base from J, leaving 19 bases between. CDR3 length: 16 amino acids. The CDR3 nucleotides read TGTGCCAGCAACCTACGGGGAGGGGCCCAGAACACTGAAGCTTTCTTT. Its translation: CASNLRGGAQNTEAFF.

Only a few counts were recorded for this clonotype. The chain links TRBV3-1 to TRBJ2-2; the D is unclear. The CDR3 spans 16 residues. The V gene's germline CDR1 is LGHDT and CDR2 YNNKEL (reference sequence). Trimming took off 3 bases at V and 4 bases at J, with 15 bases between the two ends. The CDR3 sequence: CASSQGLASGTGELFF. The DNA of the CDR3 is TGTGCCAGCAGCCAGGGTTTGGCATCGGGCACCGGGGAGCTGTTTTTT. Using reference TRBV3-1 and TRBJ2-2 for the parts outside the CDR3, the full variable domain is DTAVSQTPKYLVTQMGNDKSIKCEQNLGHDTMYWYKQDSKKFLKIMFSYNNKELIINETVPNRFSPKSPDKAHLNLHINSLELGDSAVYFCASSQGLASGTGELFFGEGSRLTVL.

The J gene is TRBJ1-1, the V gene TRBV2, with 8 bases fitting TRBD1. The CDR3 runs to 15 residues. The germline gives CDR1 SNHLY, CDR2 FYNNEI. V trimming: 5 bases; J trimming: 0 bases; junction bases outside the gene matches: 5. The CDR3 loop reads CASSTRTGMNTEAFF. The CDR3 nucleotides read TGTGCCAGCAGTACCCGGACAGGGATGAACACTGAAGCTTTCTTT.

The CDR3 DNA follows: TGCAGTGCCCTTAGCGGGAGAGGGGGCTCCTACAATGAGCAGTTCTTC. Its protein is CSALSGRGGSYNEQFF. V gene TRBV20-1 combines with J gene TRBJ2-1; 9 bases fit TRBD2. Losses at the gene ends were 6 bases for V and 0 bases for J; bases not matched to a gene: 9. The CDR3 sequence is 16 residues long. The germline gives CDR1 DFQATT, CDR2 SNEGSKA (reference sequence).

This chain joins TRBV29-1 and TRBJ2-5; tentatively, D is TRBD2 (5 bases). Germline lookup yields CDR1 SQVTM and CDR2 ANQGSEA. V lost 4 bases and J 5 bases, leaving 17 bases between the germline ends. There are 14 residues in the CDR3. The CDR3 loop reads CSVGVGSATETQYF. The CDR3 nucleotides are TGCAGCGTTGGCGTGGGTAGCGCGACGGAGACCCAGTACTTC.

This clonotype appeared many times. The J gene is TRBJ1-5, the V gene TRBV12-3 or TRBV12-4; D unresolved. The CDR3 sequence is 15 residues long. V was trimmed by 7 bases and J by 6 bases, leaving 19 bases between them. Here the CDR3 reads CASTIGLGKGQPQHF. Here the CDR3 DNA reads TGTGCCAGCACCATAGGTCTGGGTAAAGGTCAGCCCCAGCATTTT.

This clonotype appeared a few times. The chain recombines TRBV5-1 with TRBJ1-1, with unresolved D. Germline V gene lookup returns CDR1 SGHRS and CDR2 YFSETQ. This CDR3 region has 14 residues. V was trimmed by 0 bases and J by 3 bases, leaving 9 bases between them. As DNA, the CDR3 is TGCGCCAGCAGCTTGGTGCAATCAGACACTGAAGCTTTCTTT. Translated, it gives CASSLVQSDTEAFF.

The chain has TRBV20-1 and TRBJ2-5; D may be TRBD1 (6 bases). Per germline, CDR1 DFQATT and CDR2 SNEGSKA (reference sequence). V was shortened by 2 bases and J by 5 bases, with 27 bases between the two germline ends. CDR3 length: 18 residues. This CDR3 is CSARSWSGTKASQETQYF. CDR3 sequence (DNA): TGCAGTGCTAGATCCTGGTCCGGGACAAAGGCTTCTCAGGAGACCCAGTACTTC.

This clonotype was found a few times. The gene calls are TRBV19 and TRBJ2-3; 9 nucleotides match TRBD2. V shed 7 bases, J shed 3 bases, and the junction held 5 bases outside the gene matches. Germline V gene lookup returns CDR1 LNHDA and CDR2 SQIVND (reference sequence). This CDR3 region has 14 residues. This chain's CDR3 is CASKREVWTDTQYF. CDR3 in DNA: TGTGCCAGTAAGCGGGAGGTGTGGACAGATACGCAGTATTTT.

This clonotype was observed a few times. The J gene is TRBJ2-2, the V gene TRBV2; 7 bases fit TRBD1. V lost 5 bases to trimming and J lost 4 bases; unmatched junction nucleotides: 4. This CDR3 has 14 amino acids. CDR1 is SNHLY, CDR2 FYNNEI, per germline. The CDR3 region has the DNA TGTGCCAGCAGTCCCCGGGACAGCACCGGGGAGCTGTTTTTT. Translation: CASSPRDSTGELFF.

The sample holds a few counts of this clonotype. V usage is TRBV7-9 and J usage is TRBJ1-4; weak D call: TRBD1 (6 bases). This CDR3 spans 17 amino acids. Per the germline V gene, CDR1 is SEHNR and CDR2 is FQNEAQ (reference sequence). Trimming pared 5 bases from V and 2 bases from J, leaving 18 bases between. The CDR3 reads CASSRPGAVATNEKLFF. The DNA for the CDR3 is TGTGCCAGCAGCCGCCCGGGGGCCGTTGCCACTAATGAAAAACTGTTTTTT.

The sample holds a few counts of this clonotype. V is TRBV11-2 and J is TRBJ2-7, with 11 positions matching TRBD2. In germline, CDR1 is SGHAT, CDR2 FQNNGV. V lost 2 bases and J lost 4; bases outside the gene matches: 4. This CDR3 has 15 amino acids. In nucleotides, the CDR3 is TGTGCCAGCAGCTTACATAGCGGGAGGGGTTACGAGCAGTACTTC. Protein sequence: CASSLHSGRGYEQYF.

A few counts support this clonotype. This chain connects TRBV7-9 to TRBJ1-4; D gene uncertain. Between the trimmed V and J ends, which lost 4 bases and 5 bases, there was a span of 11 bases. Germline assignment: CDR1 SEHNR and CDR2 FQNEAQ (reference sequence). The CDR3 is 14 amino acids. The CDR3 reads CASSSQVPNEKLFF. CDR3 nucleotide sequence: TGTGCCAGCAGCTCCCAGGTTCCCAATGAAAAACTGTTTTTT.